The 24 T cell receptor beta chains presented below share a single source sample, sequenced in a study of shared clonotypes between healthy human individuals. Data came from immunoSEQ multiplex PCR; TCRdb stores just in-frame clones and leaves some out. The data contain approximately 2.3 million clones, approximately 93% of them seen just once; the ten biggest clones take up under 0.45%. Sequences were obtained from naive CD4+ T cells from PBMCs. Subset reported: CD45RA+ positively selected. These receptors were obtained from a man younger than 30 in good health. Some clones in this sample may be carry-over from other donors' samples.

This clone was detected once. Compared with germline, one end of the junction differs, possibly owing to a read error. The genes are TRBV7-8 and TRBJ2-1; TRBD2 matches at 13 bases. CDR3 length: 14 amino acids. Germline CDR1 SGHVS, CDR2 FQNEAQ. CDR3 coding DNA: TGTGCCAGCAGCTCCCTTACTAGCGGGAGGGCCGGGGTCTTC. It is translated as CASSSLTSGRAGVF.

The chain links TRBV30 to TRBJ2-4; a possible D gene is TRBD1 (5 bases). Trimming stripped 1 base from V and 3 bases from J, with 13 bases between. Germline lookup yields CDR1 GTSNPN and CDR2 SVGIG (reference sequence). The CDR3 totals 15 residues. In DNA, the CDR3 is TGTGCCTGGAGTGCCTATAGGGGATTCAAAAACATTCAGTACTTC. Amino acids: CAWSAYRGFKNIQYF.

CDR3 sequence reads: CASSLTPGLGETQYF. As DNA, the CDR3 is TGTGCCAGCAGCCTTACACCGGGACTTGGAGAGACCCAGTACTTC. This chain joins TRBV7-9 and TRBJ2-5; a possible D gene is TRBD2 (6 bases). Germline assignment: CDR1 SEHNR and CDR2 FQNEAQ (reference sequence). This CDR3 is built from 15 residues. Trimming took 5 bases from V and 4 from J, leaving 17 bases between them.

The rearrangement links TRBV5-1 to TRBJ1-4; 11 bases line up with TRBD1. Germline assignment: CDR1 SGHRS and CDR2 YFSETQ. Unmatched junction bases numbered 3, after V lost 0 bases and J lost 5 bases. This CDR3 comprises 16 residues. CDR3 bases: TGCGCCAGCAGCTTGGAGGGACAGGGGGGAAATGAAAAACTGTTTTTT. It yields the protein CASSLEGQGGNEKLFF.

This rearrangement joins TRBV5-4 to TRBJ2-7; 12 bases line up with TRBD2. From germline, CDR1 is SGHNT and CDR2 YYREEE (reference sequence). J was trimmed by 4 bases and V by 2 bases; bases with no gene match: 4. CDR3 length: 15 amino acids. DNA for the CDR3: TGTGCCAGCAGCTTCTCTAGCGGGAGGGCTTACGAGCAGTACTTC. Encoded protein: CASSFSSGRAYEQYF.

Here the CDR3 reads CASSVGPRAQPQHF. CDR3 DNA: TGTGCCAGCAGCGTAGGGCCCAGGGCCCAGCCCCAGCATTTT. This chain uses TRBV9 with TRBJ1-5; maybe TRBD1 (5 bases). The CDR3 spans 14 residues. The germline CDR1 and CDR2 sequences are SGDLS and YYNGEE. V shed 0 bases and J shed 7 bases, with 11 bases lying between them.

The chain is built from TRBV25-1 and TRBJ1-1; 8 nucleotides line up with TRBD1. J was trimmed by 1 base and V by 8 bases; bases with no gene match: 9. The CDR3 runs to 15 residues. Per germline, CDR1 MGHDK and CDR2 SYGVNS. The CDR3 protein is CASSYPGGGNTEAFF. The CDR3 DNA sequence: TGTGCCAGCTCTTACCCAGGGGGCGGGAACACTGAAGCTTTCTTT.

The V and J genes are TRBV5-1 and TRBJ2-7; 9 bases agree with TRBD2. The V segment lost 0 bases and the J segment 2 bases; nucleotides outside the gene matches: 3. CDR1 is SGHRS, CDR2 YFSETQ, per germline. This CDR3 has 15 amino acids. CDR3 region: CASSLGGRGAYEQYF. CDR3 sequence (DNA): TGCGCCAGCAGCTTGGGCGGGAGGGGGGCCTACGAGCAGTACTTC. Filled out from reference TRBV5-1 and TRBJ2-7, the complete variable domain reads KAGVTQTPRYLIKTRGQQVTLSCSPISGHRSVSWYQQTPGQGLQFLFEYFSETQRNKGNFPGRFSGRQFSNSRSEMNVSTLELGDSALYLCASSLGGRGAYEQYFGPGTRLTVT.

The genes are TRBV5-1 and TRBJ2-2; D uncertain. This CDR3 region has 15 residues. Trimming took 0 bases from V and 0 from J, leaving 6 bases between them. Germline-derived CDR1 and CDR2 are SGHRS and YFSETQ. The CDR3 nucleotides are TGCGCCAGCAGCTTGGAACACCCGAACACCGGGGAGCTGTTTTTT. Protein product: CASSLEHPNTGELFF.

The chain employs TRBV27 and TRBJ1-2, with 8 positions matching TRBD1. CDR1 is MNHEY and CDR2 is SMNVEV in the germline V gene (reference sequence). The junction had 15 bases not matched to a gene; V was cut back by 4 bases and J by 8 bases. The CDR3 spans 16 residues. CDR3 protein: CASSSSKQGGRGGYTF. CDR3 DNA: TGTGCCAGCAGTTCGTCAAAACAGGGGGGTAGAGGAGGCTACACCTTC.

DNA of the CDR3: TGTGCCAGCAGCCCAGGGTACAGGGGCACCGGTGGCGAGCAGTACTTC. Its protein product is CASSPGYRGTGGEQYF. V usage is TRBV6-6 and J usage is TRBJ2-7, with TRBD1 matching over 7 bases. Germline assignment: CDR1 MNHNY and CDR2 SVGAGI (reference sequence). Trimming removed 6 bases from V and 6 bases from J; junction bases left unmatched: 17. This CDR3 contains 16 residues.

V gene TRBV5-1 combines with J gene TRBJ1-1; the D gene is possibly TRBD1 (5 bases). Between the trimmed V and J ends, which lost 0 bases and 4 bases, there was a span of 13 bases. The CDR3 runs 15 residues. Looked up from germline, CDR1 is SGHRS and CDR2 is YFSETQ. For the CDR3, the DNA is TGCGCCAGCAGCTTGGATGTGTTCGGGGGCACTGAAGCTTTCTTT. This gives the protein CASSLDVFGGTEAFF.

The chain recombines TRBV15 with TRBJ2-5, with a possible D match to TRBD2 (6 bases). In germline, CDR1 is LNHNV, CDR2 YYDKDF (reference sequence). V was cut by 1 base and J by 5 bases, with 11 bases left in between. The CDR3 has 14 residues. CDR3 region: CATSRGLDDETQYF. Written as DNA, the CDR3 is TGTGCCACCAGCAGAGGACTAGACGACGAGACCCAGTACTTC. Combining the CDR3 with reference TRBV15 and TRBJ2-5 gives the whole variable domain DAMVIQNPRYQVTQFGKPVTLSCSQTLNHNVMYWYQQKSSQAPKLLFHYYDKDFNNEADTPDNFQSRRPNTSFCFLDIRSPGLGDTAMYLCATSRGLDDETQYFGPGTRLLVL.

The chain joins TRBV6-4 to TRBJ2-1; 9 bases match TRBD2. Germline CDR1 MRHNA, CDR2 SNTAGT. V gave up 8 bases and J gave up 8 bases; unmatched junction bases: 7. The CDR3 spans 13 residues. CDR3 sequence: CASPAGGSDEQFF. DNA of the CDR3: TGTGCCAGCCCCGCGGGGGGGAGTGATGAGCAGTTCTTC.

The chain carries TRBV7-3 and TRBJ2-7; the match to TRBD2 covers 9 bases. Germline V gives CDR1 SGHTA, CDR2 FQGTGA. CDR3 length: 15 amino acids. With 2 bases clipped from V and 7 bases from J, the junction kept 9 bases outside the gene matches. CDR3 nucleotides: TGTGCCAGCAGCTTAGCGGGAGGGCTTAATGGGGAGCAGTACTTC. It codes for CASSLAGGLNGEQYF.

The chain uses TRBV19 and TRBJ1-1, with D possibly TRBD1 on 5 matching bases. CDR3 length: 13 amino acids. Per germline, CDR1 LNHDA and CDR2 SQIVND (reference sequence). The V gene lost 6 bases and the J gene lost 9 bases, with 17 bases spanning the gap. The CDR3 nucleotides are TGTGCCAGTAGAACTGTTGGGACGGGAAAAGCTTTCTTT. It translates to CASRTVGTGKAFF.

Written as DNA, the CDR3 is TGTGCCAGCAGCCCGGGACAGGGGCACTATCAGCCCCAGCATTTT. Its protein is CASSPGQGHYQPQHF. The J gene is TRBJ1-5, the V gene TRBV7-2, with 10 bases fitting TRBD1. Germline V gene sequence: CDR1 SGHTA, CDR2 FQGNSA. The CDR3 has 15 amino acids. Trimming took 5 bases from V and 5 from J; bases not matched to a gene: 6.

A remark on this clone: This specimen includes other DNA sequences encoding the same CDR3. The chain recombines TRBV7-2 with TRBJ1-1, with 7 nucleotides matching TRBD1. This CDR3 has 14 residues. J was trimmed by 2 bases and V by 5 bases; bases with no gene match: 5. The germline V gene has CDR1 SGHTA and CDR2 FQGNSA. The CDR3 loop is CASSPGTANTEAFF. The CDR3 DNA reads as TGTGCCAGCAGCCCGGGGACAGCTAACACTGAAGCTTTCTTT.

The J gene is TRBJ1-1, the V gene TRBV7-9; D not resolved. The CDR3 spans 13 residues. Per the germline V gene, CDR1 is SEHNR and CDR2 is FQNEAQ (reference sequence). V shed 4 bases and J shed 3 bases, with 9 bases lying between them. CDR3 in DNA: TGTGCCAGCAGCTCGCGGATAGACACTGAAGCTTTCTTT. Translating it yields CASSSRIDTEAFF.

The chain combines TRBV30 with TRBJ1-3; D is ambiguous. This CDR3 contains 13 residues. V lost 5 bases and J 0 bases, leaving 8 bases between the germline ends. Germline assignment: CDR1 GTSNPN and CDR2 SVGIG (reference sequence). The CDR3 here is CAWEVLSGNTIYF. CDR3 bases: TGTGCCTGGGAGGTCCTCTCTGGAAACACCATATATTTT.

Here the CDR3 DNA reads TGTGCCAGTAGTATGGGCGGGAGTAACCTGGGGGCCTACGAGCAGTACTTC. Protein sequence: CASSMGGSNLGAYEQYF. The genes are TRBV19 and TRBJ2-7; 7 bases agree with TRBD2. Germline values: CDR1 LNHDA, CDR2 SQIVND (reference sequence). The CDR3 totals 17 residues. After removal of 3 bases from V and 2 bases from J, the junction contained 13 bases not matched to a gene.

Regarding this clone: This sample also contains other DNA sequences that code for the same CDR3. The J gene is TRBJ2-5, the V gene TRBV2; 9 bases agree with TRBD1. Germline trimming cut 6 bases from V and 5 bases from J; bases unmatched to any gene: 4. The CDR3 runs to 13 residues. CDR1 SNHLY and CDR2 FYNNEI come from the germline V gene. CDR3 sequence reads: CASSGQGRETQYF. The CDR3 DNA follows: TGTGCCAGCAGCGGACAGGGGAGGGAGACCCAGTACTTC. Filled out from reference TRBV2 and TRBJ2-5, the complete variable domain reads EPEVTQTPSHQVTQMGQEVILRCVPISNHLYFYWYRQILGQKVEFLVSFYNNEISEKSEIFDDQFSVERPDGSNFTLKIRSTKLEDSAMYFCASSGQGRETQYFGPGTRLLVL.

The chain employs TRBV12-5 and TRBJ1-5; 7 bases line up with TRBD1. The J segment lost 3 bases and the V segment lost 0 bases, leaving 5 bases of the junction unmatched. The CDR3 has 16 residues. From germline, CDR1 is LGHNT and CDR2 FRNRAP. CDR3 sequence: CASGLVLGQPNQPQHF. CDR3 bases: TGTGCTAGTGGTTTGGTACTGGGACAGCCCAATCAGCCCCAGCATTTT.

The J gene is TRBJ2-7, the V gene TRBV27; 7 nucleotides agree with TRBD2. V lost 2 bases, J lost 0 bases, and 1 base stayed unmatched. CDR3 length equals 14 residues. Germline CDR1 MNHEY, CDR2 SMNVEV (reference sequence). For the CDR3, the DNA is TGTGCCAGCAGTTTAGCGGGAGTCTCCTACGAGCAGTACTTC. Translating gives CASSLAGVSYEQYF.